This passage covers 15 T cell receptor beta chains from one sample sequenced in a study of blood T cell repertoires in COVID-19. Here immunoSEQ multiplex PCR was the method, and the copy in TCRdb shows in-frame clones only, minus some. This sample carries 84,000 or so clones, 70% to 90% of them seen once, and the ten largest clones take about an eighth. The sequenced material came from peripheral blood. These receptors came from a human donor in a cohort sampled during active COVID-19.

This clone has a single count. The chain links TRBV5-1 to TRBJ2-2; no firm D call. The V end was cut by 2 bases, the J end by 0 bases, with 8 bases between. Germline-derived CDR1 and CDR2 are SGHRS and YFSETQ. The CDR3 has 15 residues. The CDR3 loop is CASSLRTTNTGELFF. CDR3 nucleotide sequence: TGCGCCAGCAGCTTACGAACTACGAACACCGGGGAGCTGTTTTTT.

The chain joins TRBV5-1 to TRBJ1-1; 8 nucleotides agree with TRBD1. Germline-derived CDR1 and CDR2 are SGHRS and YFSETQ. The CDR3 spans 14 residues. Unmatched junction bases numbered 3, after V lost 1 base and J lost 4 bases. DNA of the CDR3: TGCGCCAGCAGCTTGTACAGGGGGTCCACTGAAGCTTTCTTT. Its translation is CASSLYRGSTEAFF. Full variable domain (rest looked up from reference TRBV5-1 and TRBJ1-1): KAGVTQTPRYLIKTRGQQVTLSCSPISGHRSVSWYQQTPGQGLQFLFEYFSETQRNKGNFPGRFSGRQFSNSRSEMNVSTLELGDSALYLCASSLYRGSTEAFFGQGTRLTVV.

The chain joins TRBV6-5 to TRBJ1-5; D gene uncertain. V lost 2 bases and J 0 bases, leaving 8 bases between the germline ends. CDR3 length: 15 amino acids. Looked up from germline, CDR1 is MNHEY and CDR2 is SVGAGI. This CDR3 reads CASSYGGNSNQPQHF. The CDR3 DNA reads TGTGCCAGCAGTTACGGAGGGAATAGCAATCAGCCCCAGCATTTT.

The CDR3 DNA reads as TGCGCCAGCAGCCAAGGTCTCGGACAGGGTAAAGAGACCCAGTACTTC. Translated, it gives CASSQGLGQGKETQYF. The chain has TRBV4-1 and TRBJ2-5; 8 bases line up with TRBD1. This CDR3 region has 16 residues. Per the germline V gene, CDR1 is MGHRA and CDR2 is YSYEKL. V was clipped by 1 base and J by 3 bases; unmatched bases: 7.

The rearrangement uses TRBV5-1 and TRBJ1-2, with TRBD1 as a possible D gene (5 bases). Trimming stripped 0 bases from V and 3 bases from J, with 24 bases between. The germline V gene has CDR1 SGHRS and CDR2 YFSETQ. This CDR3 is built from 19 residues. CDR3 nucleotide sequence: TGCGCCAGCAGCTTGGCCGGCCCTCTTCTAACGGGGGGGGACTATGGCTACACCTTC. It encodes CASSLAGPLLTGGDYGYTF.

This chain joins TRBV18 and TRBJ2-5; D ambiguous. The germline gives CDR1 KGHSH, CDR2 LQKENI. This CDR3 has 13 amino acids. Trimming shortened V by 3 bases and J by 2 bases, and 7 bases separated the two germline ends. The CDR3 is CASSPYSQETQYF. The DNA of the CDR3 is TGTGCCAGCTCACCTTACAGTCAAGAGACCCAGTACTTC.

V and J are TRBV19 and TRBJ1-2; 10 bases match TRBD1. Germline V gene sequence: CDR1 LNHDA, CDR2 SQIVND (reference sequence). With 6 bases clipped from V and 5 bases from J, the junction kept 9 bases outside the gene matches. CDR3 length: 15 amino acids. The CDR3 DNA reads TGTGCCAGTAGGGACTACCGGGACAGGGGATATGGCTACACCTTC. It translates to CASRDYRDRGYGYTF.

The genes are TRBV9 and TRBJ1-4, with 10 bases fitting TRBD1. V gave up 4 bases and J gave up 6 bases; unmatched junction bases: 9. CDR1 is SGDLS and CDR2 is YYNGEE in the germline V gene. The CDR3 has 16 residues. For the CDR3, the DNA is TGTGCCAGCAGCCCAATAGGGACAGGGGTATATGAAAAACTGTTTTTT. Translated, it gives CASSPIGTGVYEKLFF.

The chain couples TRBV3-1 (or the pseudogene TRBV3-2) to TRBJ2-6, with a possible D match to TRBD1 (5 bases). The CDR3 consists of 12 residues. Germline CDR1 reads LGHDT; CDR2 reads YNNKEL (reference sequence). The ends were cut back, 6 bases at V and 12 bases at J, with 12 bases in the middle. CDR3 in amino acids: CASRGPSGVLTF. In nucleotides, the CDR3 is TGTGCCAGCAGGGGGCCTTCTGGCGTCCTGACTTTC.

The chain employs TRBV30 and TRBJ2-6; D is unresolved. Trimming left V 4 bases short and J 0 bases short, with 10 bases between. Germline CDR1 is GTSNPN and CDR2 is SVGIG (reference sequence). This CDR3 has 15 residues. The CDR3, as DNA: TGTGCCTGGACACCTATGTCCTCTGGGGCCAACGTCCTGACTTTC. It is translated as CAWTPMSSGANVLTF.

This clone was found a few times. The DNA for the CDR3 is TGTGCCAGCAGCCGACACGGTAGCAATCAGCCCCAGCATTTT. It encodes CASSRHGSNQPQHF. V is TRBV7-6 and J is TRBJ1-5; no reliable D call. Trimming cost V 5 bases and J 0 bases, with 8 bases left between them. This CDR3 has 14 amino acids. CDR1 SGHVS and CDR2 FNYEAQ come from the germline V gene.

The chain joins TRBV27 to TRBJ2-2, with D tentatively TRBD1 (6 bases). CDR1 MNHEY and CDR2 SMNVEV come from the germline V gene (reference sequence). This CDR3 contains 17 residues. CDR3 coding DNA: TGTTTTTATTCGGACAGCGCAGGACCGCACGGTAACGGGGAGCTGTTTTTT. It specifies CFYSDSAGPHGNGELFF.

V is TRBV28 and J is TRBJ2-3, with 13 bases identical to TRBD2. The V and J ends lost 7 bases and 2 bases, in that order; junction bases with no gene match: 12. Germline V lookup: CDR1 MDHEN, CDR2 SYDVKM. The CDR3 covers 18 residues. The CDR3 DNA reads as TGTGCCAGCACCCCTTACCCGGGACTAGCGGGGTACACAGATACGCAGTATTTT. Its translation is CASTPYPGLAGYTDTQYF.

This clone has just one count. The chain couples TRBV9 to TRBJ2-1; 8 bases are shared with TRBD1. Germline V gives CDR1 SGDLS, CDR2 YYNGEE. Trimming at V came to 4 bases and at J to 8 bases, leaving 8 bases not matched to a gene. CDR3 length: 14 amino acids. The CDR3 sequence: CASSLRTGTDEQFF. The CDR3 coding sequence is TGTGCCAGCAGCTTACGGACAGGGACAGATGAGCAGTTCTTC.

V gene TRBV5-1 combines with J gene TRBJ2-1; 7 positions agree with TRBD1. This CDR3 comprises 20 residues. The trim removed 3 bases at V and 0 bases at J, leaving 18 bases unmatched. The V gene's germline CDR1 is SGHRS and CDR2 YFSETQ. In nucleotides, the CDR3 is TGCGCCAGCAGCTCCACAGGGGCCTCGGGCCGCTCCCTCTCCTACAATGAGCAGTTCTTC. It codes for CASSSTGASGRSLSYNEQFF.